Listed below are T cell receptor beta chains from one sample, sequenced in a study of CD8 T cells in ankylosing spondylitis. TCRdb re-analysed the 5' RACE reads in MiXCR, keeping a single row per CDR3 protein. The repertoire holds approximately 260,000 distinct CDR3 sequences, with approximately 20% as singletons. The specimen was blood, either unsorted or a sorted T cell fraction (not recorded which). The origin of the receptors is a male donor with ankylosing spondylitis or in good health (not recorded which). Each CDR3 is given with its conserved first and last residue. The D gene is left open where the match is weak. Clone size is given for some rows only: seen once, a few or many times, or a class if the clone is expanded.

j_call v_call clone_size d_call cdr3_nt cdr3_aa
TRBJ2-7 TRBV4-1 many - TGCGCCAGCAGCCAAGTAGGGTCAGTCACCTACGAGCAGTACTTC CASSQVGSVTYEQYF
TRBJ2-7 TRBV2 few - TGTGCCAGCCAAACCGGGGACGAGCAGTACTTC CASQTGDEQYF
TRBJ2-5 TRBV12-3/TRBV12-4 few - TGTGCCAGCAGCAAATCGGGGACCCAGTACTTC CASSKSGTQYF
TRBJ1-2 TRBV30 many - TGTGCCTGGAGGACAGTGGCTGGCTATGGCTACACCTTC CAWRTVAGYGYTF
TRBJ2-7 TRBV9 many - TGTGCCAGCAGCGTAGGCACCTCCTACGAGCAGTACTTC CASSVGTSYEQYF
TRBJ2-2 TRBV5-4 - - TGTGCCATCAGCTCCGGGCTAGGGGACACCGGGGAGCTGTTTTTT CAISSGLGDTGELFF
TRBJ2-3 TRBV24-1 few TRBD2 TGTGCCACCAGCGCGCGGGAGGGCGGAGATACGCAGTATTTT CATSAREGGDTQYF
TRBJ2-7 TRBV29-1 many - TGCAGCGTTGGGAAAGGGGTTGAGCAGTACTTC CSVGKGVEQYF
TRBJ2-7 TRBV7-2 - - TGTGCCAGCAGCTACGGCCCGGGGGTGGGCGAGCAGTACTTC CASSYGPGVGEQYF
TRBJ2-2 TRBV7-2 few TRBD2 TGTGCCAGCAGCCCTAGCGGGAGGTTCCTCGGGGAGCTGTTTTTT CASSPSGRFLGELFF
TRBJ2-7 TRBV10-3 - - TGTGCCATCAGTGAGTCGGGGTTCTACGAGCAGTACTTC CAISESGFYEQYF
TRBJ2-7 TRBV10-3 few - TGTGCCATCAGTGAGTCGACTACTACCTACGAGCAGTACTTC CAISESTTTYEQYF
TRBJ2-1 TRBV7-3 - TRBD2 TGTGCCAGCAGCTTAACGGCGGGCGGGAGGAGGCCCTACAATGAGCAGTTCTTC CASSLTAGGRRPYNEQFF
TRBJ2-1 TRBV12-3/TRBV12-4 - - TGTGCCAGCAGTTTTGGACCGAAAAGCAATGAGCAGTTCTTC CASSFGPKSNEQFF
TRBJ2-5 TRBV5-6 - - TGTGCCAGCACCCTGGGAAATCCGGTGGAGACCCAGTACTTC CASTLGNPVETQYF
TRBJ2-7 TRBV29-1 - - TGCAGCGTTGAAACGCAGACTTCCTACGAGCAGTACTTC CSVETQTSYEQYF
TRBJ2-7 TRBV10-3 - TRBD2 TGTGCCATCAGTGAGTCCGGGGGGAGCTACGAGCAGTACTTC CAISESGGSYEQYF
TRBJ1-3 TRBV11-1 - - TGTGCCAGCAGCTCCTACGGGCACCGGGACGACTCTGGAAACACCATATATTTT CASSSYGHRDDSGNTIYF
TRBJ2-7 TRBV20-1 - TRBD1 TGCAGTGCTAGAGCGGGGACAGACTACGAGCAGTACTTC CSARAGTDYEQYF
TRBJ2-2 TRBV28 - TRBD2 TGTGCCAGCAGTCTGTCGGGGGGTGGTCAGGGAGGCGCCGGGGAGCTGTTTTTT CASSLSGGGQGGAGELFF
TRBJ2-7 TRBV25-1 few - TGTGCCAGCAGTGATCTCCCGGGCGAGTCCTACGAGCAGTACTTC CASSDLPGESYEQYF
TRBJ2-1 TRBV4-3 few - TGCGCCAGCAGCCAGGCCAGGGTTTATGAGCAGTTCTTC CASSQARVYEQFF
TRBJ2-7 TRBV29-1 few TRBD2 TGCAGCGTTGAAGTGGCGGGAGATACCTACGAGCAGTACTTC CSVEVAGDTYEQYF
TRBJ2-2 TRBV4-1 - - TGCGCCAGCAGCCATGTCACCGGGGAGCTGTTTTTT CASSHVTGELFF
TRBJ2-5 TRBV11-2 - TRBD1 TGTGCCAGCAGCTTAGGTCCCCAGGGGGATGTGGAGACCCAGTACTTC CASSLGPQGDVETQYF
TRBJ2-5 TRBV6-1 - TRBD2 TGTGCCAGCAGTGAGGGTAGCGGGAGAATTTCTGAGACCCAGTACTTC CASSEGSGRISETQYF
TRBJ2-2 TRBV4-3 many TRBD1 TGCGCCAGCAGCGACAGGGGGTACACCGGGGAGCTGTTTTTT CASSDRGYTGELFF
TRBJ2-7 TRBV25-1 few - TGTGCCAGCAGTGAGGCAGTTTCCTACGAGCAGTACTTC CASSEAVSYEQYF
TRBJ2-7 TRBV10-3 - TRBD1 TGTGCCATCACGGAAACGGGACAGGGGATACACGAGCAGTACTTC CAITETGQGIHEQYF
TRBJ1-4 TRBV5-1 many - TGCGCCAGCAGCTTGGACAGGGTGGATGAAAAACTGTTTTTT CASSLDRVDEKLFF
TRBJ2-1 TRBV5-1 - TRBD2 TGCGCCAGCAGCTTGTATTCCCTAGCGGGAGATGGTGAGCAGTTCTTC CASSLYSLAGDGEQFF
TRBJ1-5 TRBV15 - - TGTGCCACCAGCAGAGTCTCCAGCAATCAGCCCCAGCATTTT CATSRVSSNQPQHF
TRBJ1-2 TRBV7-9 many - TGTGCCAGCAGCTTAGGGACAGACCACTATGGCTACACCTTC CASSLGTDHYGYTF
TRBJ2-1 TRBV27 few - TGTGCCACCCAGGGGTACAATGAGCAGTTCTTC CATQGYNEQFF
TRBJ2-7 TRBV3-1 - - TGTGCCAGCAGCCCCGGACCGGTATACGAGCAGTACTTC CASSPGPVYEQYF
TRBJ2-1 TRBV29-1 few - TGCAGCGCCAAGGGGCAGTCGGAGCAGTTCTTC CSAKGQSEQFF